The 32 T cell receptor beta chains reported below all come from one sample, sequenced in a study of T cell repertoires in cytomegalovirus infection. In TCRdb, the reads were re-called with MiXCR into one record per CDR3 protein. This table has roughly 250,000 distinct CDR3 sequences, about 23% appearing once. Sequencing was done on a sample of CD8+ T cells from PBMCs. All receptors derive from a human donor in good health (CMV status not recorded). Some clones in this sample may be carry-over from other donors' samples.

The chain combines TRBV20-1 with TRBJ2-7; 9 nucleotides agree with TRBD1. CDR1 DFQATT and CDR2 SNEGSKA come from the germline V gene (reference sequence). The CDR3 sequence is 15 residues long. V lost 2 bases to trimming and J lost 3 bases; unmatched junction nucleotides: 8. The CDR3 nucleotides read TGCAGTGCTAGAAGAAGGGACAGGGAGAGCTACGAGCAGTACTTC. The encoded protein is CSARRRDRESYEQYF.

The chain is built from TRBV7-3 and TRBJ1-2; D perhaps matches TRBD1 (6 bases). Trimming cost V 2 bases and J 6 bases, with 19 bases left between them. The germline V gene has CDR1 SGHTA and CDR2 FQGTGA. CDR3 length equals 16 residues. The CDR3 DNA reads TGTGCCAGCAGCTTAGGTCCGACAGGTCCGGGAGATGGCTACACCTTC. Translation gives CASSLGPTGPGDGYTF.

The V gene is TRBV11-1, the J gene TRBJ1-4, with D hard to call. The CDR3 sequence is 16 residues long. V dropped 5 bases and J dropped 2 bases, with 15 bases sitting between them. CDR1 is SGHAT, CDR2 FQDESV, per germline (reference sequence). CDR3 sequence: CASSEVEEFTNEKLFF. The DNA of the CDR3 is TGTGCCAGCAGCGAAGTAGAGGAGTTCACTAATGAAAAACTGTTTTTT.

The J gene is TRBJ2-7, the V gene TRBV6-1; no definite D call. Per the germline V gene, CDR1 is MNHNS and CDR2 is SASEGT. V was pared by 6 bases and J by 0 bases, with 9 bases between. The CDR3 is 13 amino acids. DNA for the CDR3: TGTGCCAGCAGCGAGCAAACCTCCTACGAGCAGTACTTC. Translation gives CASSEQTSYEQYF.

The gene calls are TRBV7-3 and TRBJ2-1; TRBD2 is a possible D gene (6 bases). The CDR3 contains 18 residues. Germline-derived CDR1 and CDR2 are SGHTA and FQGTGA. V was pared by 5 bases and J by 0 bases, with 20 bases between. The CDR3 DNA sequence: TGTGCCAGCAGCGGATTTCAGCTTGCGGGGCCCTCCTACAATGAGCAGTTCTTC. It encodes CASSGFQLAGPSYNEQFF.

This clonotype was seen repeatedly, ten times or more. The genes are TRBV7-2 and TRBJ2-1; 9 bases map to TRBD2. Germline values: CDR1 SGHTA, CDR2 FQGNSA. Trimming at V came to 5 bases and at J to 10 bases, leaving 6 bases not matched to a gene. The CDR3 length is 13 residues. The CDR3 coding sequence is TGTGCCAGCAGCACTGAGCGGGGGGAAGAGCAGTTCTTC. Translating it yields CASSTERGEEQFF.

The chain joins TRBV19 to TRBJ1-5; unclear D gene. The CDR3 loop spans 15 amino acids. The V and J ends lost 6 bases and 0 bases respectively, with 12 bases between them. Germline-derived CDR1 and CDR2 are LNHDA and SQIVND (reference sequence). The CDR3 protein is CASRGPFLSNQPQHF. CDR3 nucleotide sequence: TGTGCCAGTAGAGGGCCATTCCTTAGCAATCAGCCCCAGCATTTT.

Turning to this clonotype: Sequence at one end of the junction differs from germline and may be a read error. This chain links TRBV29-1 with TRBJ2-7; TRBD1 is a possible D gene (6 bases). Germline CDR1 and CDR2: SQVTM and ANQGSEA. The CDR3 runs 11 residues. The CDR3, as DNA: TGCAGCGCTGAAGGGGGAAACGAGCAGTACTTC. Its translation is CSAEGGNEQYF.

This clonotype was seen at least ten times. This sequence joins TRBV7-9 and TRBJ2-1; D is uncertain. The CDR3 has 16 residues. Germline V gene sequence: CDR1 SEHNR, CDR2 FQNEAQ (reference sequence). V was trimmed by 3 bases and J by 4 bases, leaving 16 bases between them. The CDR3 here is CASSFTGFLPYNEQFF. The CDR3 DNA follows: TGTGCCAGCAGCTTTACGGGTTTTCTACCATACAATGAGCAGTTCTTC.

This clonotype was counted ten times or more. The rearrangement uses TRBV23-1 and TRBJ2-2; possibly TRBD1 or TRBD2 for D (5 bases each). TRBV23-1 is sorted into the ORF group, with uncertain function. V was pared by 10 bases and J by 0 bases, with 18 bases between. The CDR3 runs 16 residues. CDR3 protein: CATIRGELANTGELFF. DNA for the CDR3: TGCGCCACGATTCGAGGGGAACTGGCGAACACCGGGGAGCTGTTTTTT.

The J gene is TRBJ2-7, the V gene TRBV4-1; D call uncertain. CDR1 and CDR2 from the germline V gene are MGHRA and YSYEKL. The CDR3 runs 13 residues. V was shortened by 5 bases and J by 5 bases, with 13 bases between the two germline ends. CDR3 residues: CASSEPPLHEQYF. CDR3 nucleotides: TGCGCCAGCAGCGAACCACCGCTCCACGAGCAGTACTTC.

The chain is built from TRBV19 and TRBJ2-2; D remains ambiguous. The CDR3 has 14 residues. V was trimmed by 3 bases and J by 2 bases, leaving 7 bases between them. CDR1 and CDR2 (germline): LNHDA, SQIVND (reference sequence). The CDR3 bases are TGTGCCAGTAGTATTTTGCCAAACACCGGGGAGCTGTTTTTT. It is translated as CASSILPNTGELFF.

This clonotype was observed a few times. V usage is TRBV7-8 and J usage is TRBJ2-3, with 7 nucleotides matching TRBD1. The CDR3 extends over 17 amino acids. The V and J ends lost 2 bases and 0 bases, in that order; junction bases with no gene match: 8. In germline, CDR1 is SGHVS, CDR2 FQNEAQ. CDR3 residues: CASSLHRDSFSTDTQYF. Written as DNA, the CDR3 is TGTGCCAGCAGCTTACACCGGGACAGCTTTAGCACAGATACGCAGTATTTT.

This clonotype was found many times. This chain links TRBV7-2 with TRBJ2-7; 8 bases align to TRBD2. With 6 bases clipped from V and 3 bases from J, the junction kept 7 bases outside the gene matches. Per the germline V gene, CDR1 is SGHTA and CDR2 is FQGNSA. The CDR3 covers 14 residues. CDR3 amino acids: CASSFAGTSYEQYF. Here the CDR3 DNA reads TGTGCCAGCAGTTTTGCCGGGACTAGCTACGAGCAGTACTTC.

The J gene is TRBJ2-5, the V gene TRBV11-1; maybe TRBD2 (5 bases). The CDR3 is 12 amino acids. The germline V and J ends were trimmed by 6 bases and 2 bases, with 7 bases remaining between them. Germline CDR1 and CDR2: SGHAT and FQDESV (reference sequence). CDR3 nucleotides: TGTGCCAGCAGTCGGGATCAAGAGACCCAGTACTTC. Amino acid sequence: CASSRDQETQYF.

This clonotype was found many times. The chain joins TRBV7-9 to TRBJ2-3, with TRBD2 identical over 10 bases. The germline CDR1 and CDR2 sequences are SEHNR and FQNEAQ (reference sequence). V lost 4 bases and J lost 6; bases outside the gene matches: 7. The CDR3 has 15 residues. The CDR3 protein is CASSSNSGGSDTQYF. DNA for the CDR3: TGTGCCAGCAGCTCCAATAGCGGGGGGTCGGATACGCAGTATTTT.

The chain links TRBV20-1 to TRBJ2-7, with D possibly TRBD2 on 5 matching bases. The V and J ends lost 0 bases and 3 bases respectively, with 12 bases between them. The CDR3 loop spans 14 amino acids. From germline, CDR1 is DFQATT and CDR2 SNEGSKA (reference sequence). CDR3 DNA sequence: TGCAGTGCTAGAGATTTCGGGGTTGGCTACGAGCAGTACTTC. As protein: CSARDFGVGYEQYF.

The chain uses TRBV7-8 and TRBJ2-2; perhaps D is TRBD1 or TRBD2 (5 bases each). The CDR3 contains 17 residues. CDR1 is SGHVS, CDR2 FQNEAQ, per germline. With 5 bases removed from V and 1 base from J, the gap between germline ends came to 17 bases. CDR3 sequence reads: CASSEARGQGNTGELFF. CDR3 coding DNA: TGTGCCAGCAGCGAGGCGCGAGGGCAGGGGAACACCGGGGAGCTGTTTTTT. Looking up the rest from reference TRBV7-8 and TRBJ2-2 gives the full variable domain: GAGVSQSPRYKVAKRGQDVALRCDPISGHVSLFWYQQALGQGPEFLTYFQNEAQLDKSGLPSDRFFAERPEGSVSTLKIQRTQQEDSAVYLCASSEARGQGNTGELFFGEGSRLTVL.

This clonotype showed up just a few times. The rearrangement joins TRBV7-2 to TRBJ2-7, with D perhaps TRBD2 (6 bases). Germline V CDR1 and CDR2: SGHTA, FQGNSA. This CDR3 has 14 amino acids. V was trimmed by 2 bases and J by 5 bases, leaving 13 bases between them. The chain's CDR3 is CASSLRDSAHEQYF. The CDR3 nucleotides are TGTGCCAGCAGCTTAAGGGACTCGGCCCACGAGCAGTACTTC.

The V and J genes are TRBV2 and TRBJ1-2; D remains unclear. Germline CDR1 is SNHLY and CDR2 is FYNNEI. The CDR3 runs 13 residues. The V end was cut by 3 bases, the J end by 3 bases, with 8 bases between. CDR3 loop: CASSELTDYGYTF. In nucleotides, the CDR3 is TGTGCCAGCAGTGAGTTGACGGACTATGGCTACACCTTC.

This clonotype has only a few counts. CDR3 nucleotides: TGTGCCAGCAGCTTACCGGGACCCGGGCAGCCCCAGCATTTT. Its translation is CASSLPGPGQPQHF. The rearrangement links TRBV7-9 to TRBJ1-5; perhaps TRBD1 as D (5 bases). CDR3 size: 14 residues. Trimming removed 2 bases at V and 7 bases at J, with 12 bases between. Germline V gives CDR1 SEHNR, CDR2 FQNEAQ (reference sequence).

In its sample, this clonotype was seen a few times. The chain joins TRBV6-2 or TRBV6-3 to TRBJ2-1; maybe TRBD2 (5 bases). Trimming removed 1 base at V and 10 bases at J, with 8 bases between. The CDR3 runs 12 residues. Germline CDR1 reads MNHEY; CDR2 reads SVGEGT. CDR3 sequence (DNA): TGTGCCAGCAGTTACTTCGGACTCGAGCAGTTCTTC. Protein sequence: CASSYFGLEQFF.

This chain joins TRBV4-1 and TRBJ2-1; TRBD2 matches 8 bases. CDR1 and CDR2 from the germline V gene are MGHRA and YSYEKL. This CDR3 is 15 amino acids long. Trimming cost V 0 bases and J 8 bases; bases outside gene matches: 6. CDR3 DNA: TGCGCCAGCAGCCAAGATTATGGGACTAGTGATGAGCAGTTCTTC. Protein: CASSQDYGTSDEQFF.

This clonotype showed up many times. The chain uses TRBV7-8 and TRBJ2-1; D gene unclear. CDR3 length equals 14 residues. Trimming left V 1 base short and J 7 bases short, with 11 bases between. Per germline, CDR1 SGHVS and CDR2 FQNEAQ. Here the CDR3 DNA reads TGTGCCAGCAGCTTAGTAGCCCTTGGGAATGAGCAGTTCTTC. It codes for CASSLVALGNEQFF.

This chain joins TRBV2 and TRBJ2-5; D gene uncertain. The germline gives CDR1 SNHLY, CDR2 FYNNEI. Trimming shortened V by 3 bases and J by 2 bases, and 10 bases separated the two germline ends. There are 14 residues in the CDR3. The CDR3 sequence: CASSEIRKQETQYF. Here the CDR3 DNA reads TGTGCCAGCAGTGAGATCAGGAAACAAGAGACCCAGTACTTC.

V gene TRBV2 combines with J gene TRBJ2-1; D uncertain. The V gene lost 0 bases and the J gene lost 10 bases, with 22 bases spanning the gap. The CDR3 totals 17 residues. Germline V CDR1 and CDR2: SNHLY, FYNNEI. As DNA, the CDR3 is TGTGCCAGCAGTGAAGCCGCCACGTATGGTCCACAATGGGAGCAGTTCTTC. It specifies CASSEAATYGPQWEQFF.

The chain is built from TRBV7-6 and TRBJ2-1; a possible D gene is TRBD2 (5 bases). The CDR3 sequence is 15 residues long. Germline CDR1 SGHVS, CDR2 FNYEAQ. V was shortened by 2 bases and J by 4 bases, with 12 bases between the two germline ends. As DNA, the CDR3 is TGTGCCAGCAGCTTATTCCCGGGAACTTACAATGAGCAGTTCTTC. Amino acid sequence: CASSLFPGTYNEQFF. Based on the CDR3 plus reference TRBV7-6 and TRBJ2-1, the full variable domain is GAGVSQSPRYKVTKRGQDVALRCDPISGHVSLYWYRQALGQGPEFLTYFNYEAQQDKSGLPNDRFSAERPEGSISTLTIQRTEQRDSAMYRCASSLFPGTYNEQFFGPGTRLTVL.

This clonotype was seen a few times. The gene calls are TRBV19 and TRBJ2-5, with TRBD1 as a possible D gene (5 bases). The CDR3 contains 14 residues. Germline values: CDR1 LNHDA, CDR2 SQIVND (reference sequence). Trimming left V 3 bases short and J 2 bases short, with 10 bases between. As DNA, the CDR3 is TGTGCCAGTAGTATCGGGCAGGGTCAAGAGACCCAGTACTTC. Its translation: CASSIGQGQETQYF.

This chain links TRBV5-1 with TRBJ1-1; D ambiguous. The germline V gene has CDR1 SGHRS and CDR2 YFSETQ. Between the trimmed V and J ends, which lost 0 bases and 0 bases, there was a span of 6 bases. The CDR3 is 14 amino acids. CDR3 protein: CASSLGNMNTEAFF. CDR3 in DNA: TGCGCCAGCAGCTTGGGTAACATGAACACTGAAGCTTTCTTT.

This clonotype has ten or more counts. V usage is TRBV7-6 and J usage is TRBJ1-1, with D perhaps matching TRBD1 (5 bases). Per germline, CDR1 SGHVS and CDR2 FNYEAQ. The CDR3 is 13 residues long. V lost 5 bases to trimming and J lost 6 bases, with 13 bases between them. The CDR3 protein is CASSLTGGAEAFF. CDR3 nucleotides: TGTGCCAGCAGCCTGACGGGGGGGGCTGAAGCTTTCTTT.

This clonotype was counted between two and nine times. This sequence joins TRBV5-1 and TRBJ2-3; D unresolved. The CDR3 has 15 amino acids. From germline, CDR1 is SGHRS and CDR2 YFSETQ. Trimming pared 4 bases from V and 4 bases from J, leaving 16 bases between. The CDR3 region has the DNA TGCGCCAGCAGCCCGCGGACGCTCGAATCAGATACGCAGTATTTT. Its translation: CASSPRTLESDTQYF.

This clonotype counts as medium-sized. The chain recombines TRBV28 with TRBJ2-3, with 9 bases aligning to TRBD2. CDR1 and CDR2 from the germline V gene are MDHEN and SYDVKM. V shed 5 bases and J 0 bases; nucleotides not matched to a gene: 6. This CDR3 spans 16 amino acids. CDR3 nucleotides: TGTGCCAGCAGTATCGGACTAGCGACTAGCACAGATACGCAGTATTTT. Translation gives CASSIGLATSTDTQYF.